The source of this TCR beta chain is a study of shared clonotypes between healthy human individuals. V lost 1 base to trimming and J lost 0 bases, with 11 bases between them. Germline V gene lookup returns CDR1 MNHEY and CDR2 SMNVEV (reference sequence). There are 16 residues in the CDR3. The CD4+ fraction was divided into a CD45RA+ naive subset and a CD45RA-negative memory subset. The run depth of the assay was deep. The table came from immunoSEQ multiplex PCR; TCRdb's copy has only in-frame clones and leaves some out. The sample carries 2 million to 2.5 million clones, 92% recorded once. The sequence was collected from a man younger than 30 in good health. Some clones in this sample may be carry-over from other donors' samples. Sequenced sample: naive CD4+ T cells from PBMCs. Regarding subset: CD45RA+ positively selected. This rearrangement joins TRBV27 to TRBJ2-3; perhaps D is TRBD1 or TRBD2 (5 bases each). CDR3 nucleotides: TGTGCCAGCAGTTTATATGGGGGTTCTAGCACAGATACGCAGTATTTT. This encodes CASSLYGGSSTDTQYF.